The source of this TCR beta chain is a study of blood T cells in healthy people across ages. Findings and limits, study-wide: Conclusively comparing naive with antigen-experienced cells was impossible with unsorted PBMCs.

Using a J-beta primer mix together with a sample-barcoded 5' primer, a second PCR was run for 7 to 11 cycles. MiXCR, applied by TCRdb to the 5' RACE reads, yields one record per CDR3 protein. The table shows around 690,000 distinct CDR3 sequences, with roughly three fifths occurring only once. The germline CDR1 and CDR2 sequences are MNHEY and SMNVEV (reference sequence). The V end lost 5 bases, the J end lost 6 bases, and 15 bases lay between the germline ends. This CDR3 contains 14 residues. A word on this clonotype: Its antigen remains unknown.

The TCR was taken from a man between 60 and 75 years old in good health. The source material was blood. V usage is TRBV27 and J usage is TRBJ2-3; a possible D gene is TRBD1 (6 bases). The CDR3 spells CASSAHRAPDTQYF. DNA for the CDR3: TGTGCCAGCAGTGCCCACAGGGCCCCCGATACGCAGTATTTT.